This T cell receptor beta chain was sequenced during a study of monozygotic twins with inflammatory bowel disease. The CDR3 totals 13 residues. CDR1 and CDR2 (germline): SEHNR, FQNEAQ (reference sequence). With respect to this clonotype: No antigen is known for it.

TCRdb reprocessed the 5' RACE reads and keeps a single row for each CDR3 protein, giving no DNA. This sample lists about 350,000 distinct CDR3 sequences; its ten largest clones have around 2%. Study observations and caveats: A single strong IBD-associated signal or clonotype was not supported by the findings.

The clonotype comes from a human donor with ulcerative colitis or Crohn's disease, or a healthy co-twin of an affected twin (not recorded which). The V call is TRBV7-9, the J call TRBJ1-2; the D gene TCRdb calls, TRBD1, cannot be checked with no DNA. What was sequenced was blood. CDR3 protein: CASSPPNEGGYTF.